This T cell receptor beta chain was sequenced during a study of blood T cells in healthy people across ages. Germline V lookup: CDR1 SQVTM, CDR2 ANQGSEA. With 4 bases removed from V and 2 bases from J, the gap between germline ends came to 10 bases. The CDR3 loop spans 13 amino acids. The people who gave samples were healthy Caucasians from Russia, aged about 6 to 95. With each sample, at least 5.5 micrograms of total RNA were extracted. This clonotype was observed a handful of times. What it binds is unknown. Sample-barcoded 5' priming and a J-beta primer mix drove a second PCR of roughly 7 to 11 cycles. Every cDNA was tagged by a template-switch adaptor with 12 random nucleotides. TCRdb recomputed calls from the 5' RACE reads with MiXCR, one row per CDR3 protein. The profile shows 1.5 million to 2 million distinct CDR3 sequences, 25% to 30% of them singletons. Study-wide results and limits: Relative to aged donors, long-lived donors carried more naive CD4+ cells and displayed higher diversity.

This receptor was obtained from a woman in her 30s in good health. Material: blood. The chain combines TRBV29-1 with TRBJ2-3; D gene uncertain. The CDR3 spells CSVALRTTDTQYF. CDR3 DNA sequence: TGCAGCGTTGCCTTGCGTACCACAGATACGCAGTATTTT.